This entry concerns a single T cell receptor (beta chain). This sample stems from a study of blood T cell repertoires in COVID-19. Study context: PBMCs, B-cell-depleted T cells, or T cells were the source of the cDNA or gDNA that made up the material.

Germline V lookup: CDR1 SNHLY, CDR2 FYNNEI. The CDR3 has 11 residues. The V segment lost 9 bases and the J segment 4 bases; nucleotides outside the gene matches: 1. Enrolled through a virtual design, the participants were between 18 and 89 years of age and came from about two dozen US areas. TCRdb's copy holds only in-frame clones and misses some; the assay was immunoSEQ multiplex PCR. Among hundreds of thousands of clones listed, 65% to 90% were seen once. The rearrangement uses TRBV2 and TRBJ2-7, with 9 positions matching TRBD1. Specimen: PBMCs or T cells enriched from blood (not recorded which). This receptor was obtained from a woman aged 40-49 years with acute COVID-19. The CDR3 spells CARGTGYEQYF. The CDR3 region has the DNA TGTGCCAGGGGGACAGGGTACGAGCAGTACTTC.